The clone carrying this T cell receptor beta chain turned up a few times. The sample belongs to a study of Graves' ophthalmopathy and Graves' hyperthyroidism. V lost 9 bases, J lost 3 bases, and 15 bases lay in between. Germline lookup yields CDR1 KGHSH and CDR2 LQKENI. The CDR3 covers 14 residues. Amplification of the TCR beta CDR3 regions used RNA transcripts (as template). First-round RT-PCR used HTBI primers; second-round multiplex PCR followed. One entry per CDR3 protein, called by TCRdb with MiXCR from the multiplex PCR reads. In the table there are 300,000 to 400,000 distinct CDR3 sequences, 15% to 20% of which are singletons. Orbital computed tomography, together with clinical symptoms, serum thyroxine, TRAb and thyroid ultrasound, was used for diagnosis.

Sequenced input: peripheral blood. The TCR originated in an adult man with Graves' ophthalmopathy. The rearrangement joins TRBV18 to TRBJ1-5; D perhaps matches TRBD1 (5 bases). The CDR3 protein is CASRRDADNQPQHF. The CDR3 nucleotides read TGTGCCAGTCGCCGGGACGCAGACAATCAGCCCCAGCATTTT.